This TCR beta chain was sequenced for a study of blood T cell repertoires in COVID-19. Overall study context: Sites in the United States, Italy and Spain provided acute and convalescent COVID-19 samples.

Germline V gene data show CDR1 as SGHDN and CDR2 as FVKESK. The CDR3 contains 16 residues. J was trimmed by 2 bases and V by 1 base; bases with no gene match: 8. There are a few counts of this clone. Here immunoSEQ multiplex PCR was the method, and the copy in TCRdb shows in-frame clones only, minus some. The sample lists 250,000 to 400,000 clones, 85% occurring once. Cohort allocation depended upon clinical history that participants reported. The gene calls are TRBV14 and TRBJ2-7; 7 positions match TRBD1. This clonotype originated in a woman younger than 45 who had been exposed to COVID-19. Input material: PBMCs or T cells enriched from blood (not recorded which). CDR3 sequence: CASSQVQTGFTYEQYF. DNA for the CDR3: TGTGCCAGCAGCCAAGTCCAGACAGGGTTTACCTACGAGCAGTACTTC. Together with reference TRBV14 and TRBJ2-7, the CDR3 gives the full variable domain: EAGVTQFPSHSVIEKGQTVTLRCDPISGHDNLYWYRRVMGKEIKFLLHFVKESKQDESGMPNNRFLAERTGGTYSTLKVQPAELEDSGVYFCASSQVQTGFTYEQYFGPGTRLTVT.